This T cell receptor (beta chain) was documented in a study of blood T cell repertoires in COVID-19. Assay used: immunoSEQ multiplex PCR; TCRdb lists only in-frame clones, some missing. The sample includes under 200,000 clones, about 82% of them seen just once. Germline CDR1 SEHNR, CDR2 FQNEAQ (reference sequence). This CDR3 has 15 amino acids. With V trimmed by 4 bases and J by 9 bases, 6 bases remained unmatched. Sequences were obtained from peripheral blood. This TCR came from a man in his sixties with COVID-19, enrolled during active disease. This sequence joins TRBV7-9 and TRBJ2-1; TRBD2 aligns across 13 bases. CDR3 DNA sequence: TGTGCCAGCAGCTGGACTAGCGGGAGTAGTAGTGAGCAGTTCTTC. Protein product: CASSWTSGSSSEQFF. Complete variable domain (other parts from reference TRBV7-9 and TRBJ2-1): DTGVSQNPRHKITKRGQNVTFRCDPISEHNRLYWYRQTLGQGPEFLTYFQNEAQLEKSRLLSDRFSAERPKGSFSTLEIQRTEQGDSAMYLCASSWTSGSSSEQFFGPGTRLTVL.